This passage covers 9 T cell receptor beta chains from one sample sequenced in a study of cytomegalovirus exposure and HLA in healthy donors. Use of 60 Vbeta and 13 Jbeta primers characterized the PCR. Libraries were prepared by immunoSEQ multiplex PCR; TCRdb keeps only in-frame clonotypes and omits some of them. This sample has about 90,000 clones, with 62% found just once. What was sequenced was PBMCs. All receptors come from a woman aged 25 to 39 in good health and CMV-seropositive.

This clone was seen once. The gene calls are TRBV6-1 and TRBJ1-1; D remains ambiguous. Germline V gene sequence: CDR1 MNHNS, CDR2 SASEGT. CDR3 size: 10 residues. V shed 6 bases and J shed 11 bases, with 10 bases lying between them. The CDR3 loop is CASRAGAAFF. The CDR3 DNA follows: TGTGCCAGCAGAGCAGGTGCGGCTTTCTTT.

There are a few counts of this clone. The V and J genes are TRBV29-1 and TRBJ2-1; TRBD1 matches at 10 bases. The CDR3 has 13 amino acids. Germline V CDR1 and CDR2: SQVTM, ANQGSEA. V lost 5 bases to trimming and J lost 8 bases; unmatched junction nucleotides: 6. The CDR3: CSVKRDRGDEQFF. CDR3 DNA sequence: TGCAGCGTTAAGAGGGACAGGGGCGATGAGCAGTTCTTC.

The J gene is TRBJ1-1, the V gene TRBV27, with a weak D call TRBD1 (5 bases). Deletions cut 1 base from V and 1 base from J, with 10 bases between. The CDR3 consists of 15 residues. The germline CDR1 and CDR2 sequences are MNHEY and SMNVEV (reference sequence). The CDR3 reads CASSLLGGSNTEAFF. The DNA of the CDR3 is TGTGCCAGCAGTTTATTGGGGGGATCGAACACTGAAGCTTTCTTT.

V is TRBV9 and J is TRBJ2-3, with 7 bases that match TRBD1. This CDR3 has 18 amino acids. J lost 2 bases, V lost 3 bases, and 15 bases had no gene match. The germline CDR1 and CDR2 sequences are SGDLS and YYNGEE. The CDR3 region is CASSGETGIGDNTDTQYF. The CDR3 coding sequence is TGTGCCAGCAGCGGGGAGACAGGGATCGGGGATAACACAGATACGCAGTATTTT.

This clone showed up just a few times. This chain links TRBV2 with TRBJ1-5, with no clear D. Germline V gene sequence: CDR1 SNHLY, CDR2 FYNNEI. Trimming removed 6 bases at V and 0 bases at J, with 15 bases between. The CDR3 is 16 amino acids. The CDR3 loop reads CASSVGEDYSNQPQHF. CDR3 bases: TGTGCCAGCAGCGTGGGAGAAGACTATAGCAATCAGCCCCAGCATTTT.

This clone was found a few times. The rearrangement links TRBV7-9 to TRBJ1-2; D ambiguous. The CDR3 contains 15 residues. From germline, CDR1 is SEHNR and CDR2 FQNEAQ (reference sequence). V was shortened by 3 bases and J by 4 bases, with 15 bases between the two germline ends. In nucleotides, the CDR3 is TGTGCCAGCAGCTTGGGAGTCGGCCCCCTCTATGGCTACACCTTC. Translated, it gives CASSLGVGPLYGYTF.

This clone was seen more than once but under ten times. The CDR3 bases are TGTGCCTGGAGTGTCGGGTTCTACGAGCAGTACTTC. Residues: CAWSVGFYEQYF. The chain has TRBV30 and TRBJ2-7; D is undetermined. V lost 0 bases, J lost 3 bases, and 6 bases lay in between. Per the germline V gene, CDR1 is GTSNPN and CDR2 is SVGIG (reference sequence). The CDR3 is made up of 12 amino acids.

This clone was seen a handful of times. The chain is built from TRBV28 and TRBJ1-1; a weak D match, TRBD1 (6 bases). The V end lost 6 bases, the J end lost 8 bases, and 13 bases lay between the germline ends. The CDR3 has 12 amino acids. Germline lookup yields CDR1 MDHEN and CDR2 SYDVKM. In DNA, the CDR3 is TGTGCCAGCAGAAGACAGGAGTCCGAAGCTTTCTTT. Its protein is CASRRQESEAFF.

The CDR3 reads CASSLEGREGTEAFF. CDR3 in DNA: TGTGCCAGCAGCTTAGAAGGCAGGGAAGGCACTGAAGCTTTCTTT. The chain combines TRBV7-3 with TRBJ1-1; maybe TRBD1 (5 bases). The CDR3 sequence is 15 residues long. The germline gives CDR1 SGHTA, CDR2 FQGTGA. V lost 2 bases and J 4 bases, leaving 14 bases between the germline ends. Variable domain in full (rest from reference TRBV7-3 and TRBJ1-1): GAGVSQTPSNKVTEKGKYVELRCDPISGHTALYWYRQSLGQGPEFLIYFQGTGAADDSGLPNDRFFAVRPEGSVSTLKIQRTERGDSAVYLCASSLEGREGTEAFFGQGTRLTVV.